This T cell receptor (beta chain) was obtained from a study of cytomegalovirus exposure and HLA in healthy donors. The germline V gene has CDR1 LNHDA and CDR2 SQIVND (reference sequence). The CDR3 runs to 14 residues. The ends lost 5 bases at V and 7 bases at J; junction bases unmatched: 10. A single count supports this clone. The primer mix had 60 Vbeta and 13 Jbeta primers. Libraries were prepared by immunoSEQ multiplex PCR; TCRdb keeps only in-frame clonotypes and omits some of them. The table includes 90,000 to 130,000 clones, roughly 73% detected once. The receptor comes from a woman in her 30s in good health and CMV-seronegative. The sample taken for sequencing was PBMCs. The V and J genes are TRBV19 and TRBJ1-2, with 7 bases lining up with TRBD1. Here the CDR3 reads CASSPSGQLGGYTF. CDR3 sequence (DNA): TGTGCCAGTAGTCCCTCGGGACAGTTGGGTGGCTACACCTTC.